The rows below give T cell receptor beta chains drawn from one sample of a study of blood T cells in healthy people across ages. TCRdb independently ran MiXCR on the 5' RACE reads; one entry per CDR3 protein. The sample carries more than 1.4 million distinct CDR3 sequences, 35% to 45% recorded once. Sequences were obtained from blood. These receptors were collected from a woman aged 18-29 years in good health. CDR3s include the opening cysteine and the closing phenylalanine or tryptophan. Fields, in order: clone size, D gene, J gene, V gene, CDR3 protein, CDR3 DNA. D genes are given only for firm matches. Size tells how often a clone was seen (once, few, many) or the class of an expanded clone, and some rows leave it out.

>few|NA|TRBJ2-1|TRBV4-2
CASSLSTSSYNEQFF
TGTGCCAGCAGCCTCTCGACTAGCTCCTACAATGAGCAGTTCTTC
>NA|NA|TRBJ1-2|TRBV5-1
CASREPEGEANYGYTF
TGCGCCAGCAGAGAGCCCGAGGGCGAAGCGAACTATGGCTACACCTTC
>NA|NA|TRBJ1-6|TRBV7-9
CASRQGHQLSPLHF
TGTGCCAGCAGGCAGGGACACCAGCTTTCACCCCTCCACTTT
>NA|NA|TRBJ1-5|TRBV20-1
CSARGMGGPNSNQPQHF
TGCAGTGCTAGAGGGATGGGGGGGCCTAATAGCAATCAGCCCCAGCATTTT
>NA|NA|TRBJ1-5|TRBV3-1
CASSPVTGSNQPQHF
TGTGCCAGCAGCCCCGTTACAGGTAGCAATCAGCCCCAGCATTTT
>NA|NA|TRBJ2-3|TRBV7-3
CASSQTQDDTQYF
TGTGCCAGCAGCCAGACCCAGGATGATACGCAGTATTTT
>NA|NA|TRBJ2-1|TRBV2
CASRGTSQETQFF
TGTGCCAGCAGAGGGACTTCCCAAGAGACCCAGTTCTTC
>NA|TRBD1|TRBJ1-4|TRBV9
CASSVATGQGEKLFF
TGTGCCAGCAGCGTAGCGACAGGGCAGGGTGAAAAACTGTTTTTT
>few|NA|TRBJ2-3|TRBV20-1
CSARDLRRLSTDTQYF
TGCAGTGCTAGAGATCTCCGGAGGCTTTCCACAGATACGCAGTATTTT
>NA|TRBD2|TRBJ2-7|TRBV20-1
CSASGGAGAYEQYF
TGCAGTGCTAGCGGGGGGGCAGGCGCCTACGAGCAGTACTTC
>few|TRBD2|TRBJ2-7|TRBV5-1
CASSLGLAGGSNEQYF
TGCGCCAGCAGCTTGGGCCTAGCGGGAGGTAGCAACGAGCAGTACTTC
>NA|NA|TRBJ1-4|TRBV2
CASTLVIYEKLFF
TGTGCCAGCACCTTGGTTATCTATGAAAAACTGTTTTTT
>NA|NA|TRBJ2-5|TRBV2
CANKLAAQETQYF
TGTGCCAACAAACTAGCCGCTCAAGAGACCCAGTACTTC
>NA|NA|TRBJ2-7|TRBV12-3/TRBV12-4
CASSRSALSYEQYF
TGTGCCAGCAGTAGATCTGCCCTCTCCTACGAGCAGTACTTC
>NA|NA|TRBJ1-5|TRBV3-1
CASSQDSRNQPQHF
TGTGCCAGCAGCCAAGATAGTAGGAATCAGCCCCAGCATTTT
>few|NA|TRBJ1-2|TRBV6-5
CASSWAGDGYTF
TGTGCCAGCAGTTGGGCCGGCGATGGCTACACCTTC
>NA|NA|TRBJ2-7|TRBV7-6
CASSLRTEVYEQYF
TGTGCCAGCAGCTTACGGACAGAAGTCTACGAGCAGTACTTC
>NA|NA|TRBJ1-2|TRBV27
CASSPQGGGSVGYTF
TGTGCCAGCAGTCCCCAAGGTGGGGGGTCGGTTGGCTACACCTTC
>NA|TRBD1|TRBJ2-3|TRBV7-9
CASSGQAPSTDTQYF
TGTGCCAGCAGCGGACAGGCTCCTAGCACAGATACGCAGTATTTT
>NA|NA|TRBJ2-2|TRBV6-5
CASRTRNTGELFF
TGTGCCAGCAGAACCAGGAACACCGGGGAGCTGTTTTTT
>NA|TRBD2|TRBJ2-7|TRBV6-5
CASSYGLAGGYYEQYF
TGTGCCAGCAGTTACGGACTAGCGGGGGGATATTACGAGCAGTACTTC
>few|NA|TRBJ1-4|TRBV6-2/TRBV6-3
CASKPSGGEKLFF
TGTGCCAGCAAACCATCAGGAGGTGAAAAACTGTTTTTT
>NA|TRBD1|TRBJ2-3|TRBV28
CASSWGQTSSDTQYF
TGTGCCAGCAGCTGGGGACAGACAAGCTCAGATACGCAGTATTTT
>NA|NA|TRBJ1-2|TRBV6-4
CASSDSGDGYTF
TGTGCCAGCAGTGACTCAGGGGATGGCTACACCTTC